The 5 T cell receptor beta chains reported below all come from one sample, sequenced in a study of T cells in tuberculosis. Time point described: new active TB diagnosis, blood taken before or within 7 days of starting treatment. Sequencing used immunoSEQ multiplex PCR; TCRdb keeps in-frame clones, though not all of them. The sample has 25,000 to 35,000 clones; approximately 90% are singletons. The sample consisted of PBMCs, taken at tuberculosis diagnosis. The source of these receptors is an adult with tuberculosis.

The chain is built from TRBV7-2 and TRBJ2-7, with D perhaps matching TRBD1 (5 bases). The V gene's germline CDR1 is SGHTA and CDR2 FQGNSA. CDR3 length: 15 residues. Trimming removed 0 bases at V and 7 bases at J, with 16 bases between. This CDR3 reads CASSLAMDTPWEQYF. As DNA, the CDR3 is TGTGCCAGCAGCTTAGCAATGGACACCCCCTGGGAGCAGTACTTC.

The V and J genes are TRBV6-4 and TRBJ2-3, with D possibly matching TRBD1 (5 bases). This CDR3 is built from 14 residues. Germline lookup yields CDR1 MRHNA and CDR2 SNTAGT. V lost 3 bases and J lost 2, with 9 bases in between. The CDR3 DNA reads TGTGCCAGCAGTGAAAGGGGCACCACAGATACGCAGTATTTT. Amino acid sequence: CASSERGTTDTQYF.

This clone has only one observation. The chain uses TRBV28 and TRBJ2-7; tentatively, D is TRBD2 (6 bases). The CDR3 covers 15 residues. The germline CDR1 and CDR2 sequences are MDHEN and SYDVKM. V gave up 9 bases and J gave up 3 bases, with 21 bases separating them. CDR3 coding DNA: TGTGCCAGTACTCGCAGTGGGGGAGGCTACTACGAGCAGTACTTC. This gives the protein CASTRSGGGYYEQYF.

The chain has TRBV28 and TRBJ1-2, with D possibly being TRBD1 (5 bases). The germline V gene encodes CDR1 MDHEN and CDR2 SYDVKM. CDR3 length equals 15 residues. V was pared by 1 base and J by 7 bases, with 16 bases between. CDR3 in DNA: TGTGCCAGCAGTTTATTGCTACAGCCTGGGGCTGGCTACACCTTC. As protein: CASSLLLQPGAGYTF.

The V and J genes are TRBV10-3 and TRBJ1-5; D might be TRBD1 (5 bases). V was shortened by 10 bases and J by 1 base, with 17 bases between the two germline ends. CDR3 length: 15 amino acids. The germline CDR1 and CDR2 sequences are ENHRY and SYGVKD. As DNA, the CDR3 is TGTGCCACGAAAGACAGCCTCTTCAGCAATCAGCCCCAGCATTTT. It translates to CATKDSLFSNQPQHF.